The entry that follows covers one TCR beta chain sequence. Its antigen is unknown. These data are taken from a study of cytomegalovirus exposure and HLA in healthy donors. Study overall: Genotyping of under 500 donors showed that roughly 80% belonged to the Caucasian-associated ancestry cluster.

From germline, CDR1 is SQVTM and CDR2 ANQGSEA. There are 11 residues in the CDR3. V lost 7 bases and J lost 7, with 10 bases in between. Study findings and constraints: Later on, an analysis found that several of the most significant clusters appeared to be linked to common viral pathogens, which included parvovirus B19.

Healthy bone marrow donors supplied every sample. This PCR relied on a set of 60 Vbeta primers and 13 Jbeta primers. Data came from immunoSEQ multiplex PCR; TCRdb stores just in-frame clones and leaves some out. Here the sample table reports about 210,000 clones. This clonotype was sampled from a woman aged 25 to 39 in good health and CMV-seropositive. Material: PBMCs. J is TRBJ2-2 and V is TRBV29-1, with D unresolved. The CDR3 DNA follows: TGCAGCGGCGAAGACAACGGGGAGCTGTTTTTT. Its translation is CSGEDNGELFF.